The sample holds a few counts of the clone carrying this T cell receptor beta chain. Its target is not known. These data belong to a study of T cells in Graves' hyperthyroidism and ophthalmopathy. Study-wide results and caveats: Through a model of 13 V-J features, ophthalmopathy was separated from stable hyperthyroidism.

TCR beta CDR3 regions were amplified from RNA transcripts. The HTBI set primed first-round TCR CDR3 RT-PCR. One entry per CDR3 protein, called by TCRdb with MiXCR from the multiplex PCR reads. The table records some 600,000 distinct CDR3 sequences, approximately 15% of them present only once. Fresh peripheral blood, 9.5 to 10 ml of it, supplied the PBMCs. The CDR3 runs to 16 residues. Looked up from germline, CDR1 is LGHDT and CDR2 is YNNKEL (reference sequence). The V and J ends lost 4 bases and 5 bases, in that order; junction bases with no gene match: 13. This receptor was obtained from a woman in her twenties or thirties with Graves' hyperthyroidism that later progressed to Graves' ophthalmopathy. The gene calls are TRBV3-1 and TRBJ1-2; 7 bases are a match to TRBD1. Sequencing was carried out using blood. In DNA, the CDR3 is TGTGCCAGCAGCCCAGGGGGGGGCGCATCCCGATATGGCTACACCTTC. It yields the protein CASSPGGGASRYGYTF. Filled out from reference TRBV3-1 and TRBJ1-2, the complete variable domain reads DTAVSQTPKYLVTQMGNDKSIKCEQNLGHDTMYWYKQDSKKFLKIMFSYNNKELIINETVPNRFSPKSPDKAHLNLHINSLELGDSAVYFCASSPGGGASRYGYTFGSGTRLTVV.